Listed below are T cell receptor beta chains from one sample, sequenced in a study of STAT5B mutations in CD4+ large granular lymphocyte leukemia. Generated by immunoSEQ multiplex PCR, the TCRdb table keeps only in-frame clones and is missing some. Of 31,000 or so clones listed, roughly three quarters are singletons. Sequencing was done on a sample of CD4+ T cells from blood buffy coats. Receptors originate from a human donor in good health. CDR3s include the opening cysteine and the closing phenylalanine or tryptophan. A D gene is named only where the DNA matches it firmly. Clone size appears in some rows only: once, few, many, or a class for an expanded clone.

>15|TRBV30|TRBJ1-4|-|-
TGTGCCTGGAACTTTGGGGGGCAGGGAGGGGAAAAACTGTTTTTT
CAWNFGGQGGEKLFF
>12|TRBV7-2|TRBJ2-3|-|-
TGTGCCAGCAGCTTAGAGGGTCGGACGCAGTATTTT
CASSLEGRTQYF
>15|TRBV13|TRBJ2-1|-|TRBD2
TGTGCCAGCAGCCGCGGCGGGGGGCCAGCCAATGAGCAGTTCTTC
CASSRGGGPANEQFF
>15|TRBV5-1|TRBJ1-1|-|TRBD1
TGCGCCAGCAGCCCAAGGACAGGGGATAACACTGAAGCTTTCTTT
CASSPRTGDNTEAFF
>16|TRBV30|TRBJ1-2|-|TRBD1
TGTGCCTGGAGTGTTAAGACAGGGGCGAGGGTGAATGGCTACACCTTC
CAWSVKTGARVNGYTF
>18|TRBV27|TRBJ2-3|-|-
TGTGCCAGCAGTTTAAGAGATAGGTGGGAGCGTGGCACAGATACGCAGTATTTT
CASSLRDRWERGTDTQYF
>13|TRBV6-5|TRBJ1-2|once|TRBD1
TGTGCCAGCAGTTACTTAGGGGGCTCTGGCTACACCTTC
CASSYLGGSGYTF
>16|TRBV5-5|TRBJ2-2|-|TRBD2
TGTGCCAGCAGCTTATATAGCGGGAGAGCCACCGGGGAGCTGTTTTTT
CASSLYSGRATGELFF
>14|TRBV6-5|TRBJ1-4|few|-
TGTGCCAGCAGTTACAGGGGACCAGGCGAAAAACTGTTTTTT
CASSYRGPGEKLFF
>13|TRBV6-1|TRBJ2-7|-|-
TGTGCCACCGCCGCGAGCTTCACCTACGAGCAGTACTTC
CATAASFTYEQYF
>14|TRBV7-2|TRBJ2-7|-|TRBD1
TGTGCCAGCAGCCCAGGGGGTGACTCCTACGAGCAGTACTTC
CASSPGGDSYEQYF
>14|TRBV7-2|TRBJ1-2|-|-
TGTGCCAGCAGCTTAAGTACCCAAGTCCCTGGCTACACCTTC
CASSLSTQVPGYTF
>18|TRBV5-6|TRBJ2-5|-|TRBD2
TGTGCCAGCAGCCGGTCACTCGGGACTAGCGGGAGTCGGGAGACCCAGTACTTC
CASSRSLGTSGSRETQYF
>15|TRBV4-1|TRBJ1-6|-|-
TGCGCCAGCAGCCAAGACCACAGGATCCCTGGGCCCCTCCACTTT
CASSQDHRIPGPLHF
>18|TRBV11-2|TRBJ2-3|-|-
TGTGCCAGCAGCTTAACCGGCGGCTTAAGGGTTGGAACAGATACGCAGTATTTT
CASSLTGGLRVGTDTQYF
>15|TRBV14|TRBJ2-1|-|-
TGTGCCAGCAGCCAAGGCGGGTCAGGCAACAATGAGCAGTTCTTC
CASSQGGSGNNEQFF
>14|TRBV19|TRBJ2-1|-|-
TGTGCCAGTCGACGATTGGGGTCCTACAATGAGCAGTTCTTC
CASRRLGSYNEQFF
>12|TRBV6-5|TRBJ2-7|-|-
TGTGCCAGCAAGGACACAGCCTACGAGCAGTACTTC
CASKDTAYEQYF
>15|TRBV7-2|TRBJ1-6|few|-
TGTGCCAGCAACCGGGGTCACTCCTATAATTCACCCCTCCACTTT
CASNRGHSYNSPLHF
>12|TRBV18|TRBJ2-7|-|-
TGTGCCAGCTCACCAGCAGGGCCCGAGCAGTACTTC
CASSPAGPEQYF
>14|TRBV7-2|TRBJ2-1|-|TRBD2
TGTGCCAGCAGCTTAGGCGGGGGGGGCAATGAGCAGTTCTTC
CASSLGGGGNEQFF
>13|TRBV7-2|TRBJ1-1|few|TRBD1
TGTGCCAGCAGCTTAGGACAGGGCACTGAAGCTTTCTTT
CASSLGQGTEAFF
>13|TRBV10-2|TRBJ1-2|-|TRBD1
TGCGCCAGCAGTGTCAACAGGGGGTATGGCTACACCTTC
CASSVNRGYGYTF
>15|TRBV9|TRBJ2-1|-|TRBD2
TGTGCCAGCAGCGTAGTTGGACTAGCGGGGGGTGAGCAGTTCTTC
CASSVVGLAGGEQFF
>17|TRBV7-2|TRBJ2-1|-|-
TGTGCCAGCAGTCATCAGGGTACCCGCACCTTTTACAATGAGCAGTTCTTC
CASSHQGTRTFYNEQFF
>14|TRBV5-1|TRBJ2-1|-|TRBD2
TGCGCCAGCAGCCCCTTTGGGACTACGAATGAGCAGTTCTTC
CASSPFGTTNEQFF
>15|TRBV28|TRBJ2-2|-|-
TGTGCCAGCAGTTTCCCCGGGTCCCATACGGGGGAGCTGTTTTTT
CASSFPGSHTGELFF
>13|TRBV7-7|TRBJ2-2|-|-
TGTGCTAGCAGCTTCGCCCGAGATGCGGAGCTGTTTTTT
CASSFARDAELFF
>15|TRBV6-1|TRBJ2-2|-|-
TGTGCCAGCAGTGAAGGGTTGGTGTTCACCGGGGAGCTGTTTTTT
CASSEGLVFTGELFF
>12|TRBV7-2|TRBJ2-7|-|-
TGTGCCAGCAGCCCTAACTCCTACGAGCAGTACTTC
CASSPNSYEQYF
>14|TRBV30|TRBJ1-6|-|-
TGTGCCTGGAGGGAACAGCCTTATAATTCACCCCTCCACTTT
CAWREQPYNSPLHF
>16|TRBV27|TRBJ2-1|-|TRBD2
TGTGCCAGCAGTTTACTTAGCGGGAGGGCCCAGGTTGAGCAGTTCTTC
CASSLLSGRAQVEQFF
>15|TRBV27|TRBJ2-7|-|-
TGTGCCAGCAGCCGAACCGGGACACTGGTCTACGAGCAGTACTTC
CASSRTGTLVYEQYF
>15|TRBV28|TRBJ2-7|-|TRBD2
TGTGCCAGCAGTTTAGGGCTAGCGGGGGTCCACGAGCAGTACTTC
CASSLGLAGVHEQYF
>14|TRBV19|TRBJ2-2|-|-
TGTGCCAGTAGTATAGCCCCAACTGGCGGGGAGCTGTTTTTT
CASSIAPTGGELFF
>18|TRBV18|TRBJ2-6|-|-
TGTGCCAGCTCACCACTCATGGGTCTTAGCTCTGGGGCCAACGTCCTGACTTTC
CASSPLMGLSSGANVLTF
>15|TRBV11-3|TRBJ2-5|-|TRBD1
TGTGCCAGCAGCTTAGGGACAGGGGGCGCGGAGACCCAGTACTTC
CASSLGTGGAETQYF
>15|TRBV6-6|TRBJ2-7|-|-
TGTGCCAGCAGTTATCCGGGACGGAAAACCTACGAGCAGTACTTC
CASSYPGRKTYEQYF
>12|TRBV10-1|TRBJ2-3|once|-
TGCGCCCGCGAGGGGGGACCAGATACGCAGTATTTT
CAREGGPDTQYF
>17|TRBV16|TRBJ2-6|-|-
TGTGCCAGCAGCCCCCGGGGTCCTGGCTCCGGGGCCAACGTCCTGACTTTC
CASSPRGPGSGANVLTF
>17|TRBV5-6|TRBJ2-2|once|TRBD2
TGTGCCAGCAGCGCTGTCCGGGACTATAAGAACACCGGGGAGCTGTTTTTT
CASSAVRDYKNTGELFF
>16|TRBV10-3|TRBJ1-4|-|TRBD1
TGTGCCATCAGTGAGCGACAGGGGGCAACTAATGAAAAACTGTTTTTT
CAISERQGATNEKLFF
>16|TRBV5-6|TRBJ1-5|-|-
TGTGCCAGCAGCTTGGGTATGGCCCTTGGCAATCAGCCCCAGCATTTT
CASSLGMALGNQPQHF
>15|TRBV9|TRBJ1-1|-|-
TGTGCCAGCAGCGTAGGTGGAGGGTTGAACACTGAAGCTTTCTTT
CASSVGGGLNTEAFF